This T cell receptor (beta chain) was observed in a study of blood T cell repertoires in COVID-19 (dated by TCRdb to 2018 to 2020). For context, the study as a whole: Samples covering the acute and convalescent phases of COVID-19 were provided by collaborators in the United States, Italy and Spain. The material from the prospective study consisted of cDNA or gDNA derived from T cells, B-cell-depleted T cells, or PBMCs. Deeply sampled blood TCRbeta repertoires from subjects exposed to, actively infected with, or recovered from COVID-19 were included in the dataset. A freely available public database, intended as a resource for researchers studying the immune response to SARS-CoV-2, is where the repertoires were released. The samples were drawn from the first 160 participants of the ongoing ImmuneRACE study and from over 950 subjects provided by 6 global collaborators. Nearly every sample came with metadata listing a de-identified subject ID, COVID-19 status, age in years and sex. Where available, HLA class I and class II types were obtained from metadata supplied by the sample provider rather than from assay-based typing. The study at large found these results: The amount of clinical and demographic metadata varied by source and participant and was provided uncurated.

A note on this clone: No cognate antigen has been identified for it. Base qualities were left out, and no much larger clone turns up one base away.

TCRbeta CDR3 regions were amplified from genomic DNA by means of the immunoSEQ Assay, a bias-controlled multiplex PCR. As for the original processing: The number of nucleated cells in each sample was estimated from the amplification of reference gene primers within the assay. To quantify the absolute abundance of each unique TCRbeta CDR3 rearrangement, sequence reads were collapsed and filtered. For each sample, productive Simpson clonality was calculated as the square root of Simpson's diversity index over productive rearrangements. Not all clones reach the TCRdb copy of this immuneACCESS table, which keeps in-frame sequences only. Checked studies attribute under half of the gap to unresolved V genes and leave the rest unexplained. V, J and clone size reflect that table, while D and trimming were determined from the DNA. Across this sample there are approximately 300,000 clones, with over 80% seen only once. The ten largest clonotypes hold around 5.8% of the sample.

The germline V gene encodes CDR1 SGHTA and CDR2 FQGNSA. The germline V and J ends show losses of 10 bases and 2 bases respectively, and no gene match explains 8 bases of the junction. Its CDR3 holds 13 amino acids, cysteine through phenylalanine. This entry keeps only the CDR3 DNA: 39 bases, framed from base 1. In Seattle, one collaborating source enrolled patients while the infection was active and tracked those patients longitudinally over the course of disease. Whole blood was collected in K2EDTA tubes by collaborating institutions according to the institutions' own protocols. For TCRbeta analysis, collaborators shipped samples as frozen whole blood, isolated PBMCs, or DNA extracted from either of those sample types.

This receptor chain uses TRBV7-2 and TRBJ2-7, with TRBD1 identical over 7 junction bases. This clonotype originated in a woman aged 50 to 65 with COVID-19, enrolled during active disease. Source material: peripheral blood. The CDR3: CATGQAVTYEQYF. In nucleotide form, the sequence is TGTGCCACCGGACAGGCCGTTACCTACGAGCAGTACTTC.